Sequencing of this TCR beta chain was carried out in a study of beta chain features in type 1 diabetes. J gave up 3 bases and V 5 bases, and 9 bases lay outside the gene matches. The germline V gene encodes CDR1 SGHTA and CDR2 FQGNSA. This CDR3 is 15 amino acids long. Reverse transcription of all isolated RNA meant that expressed TCRB transcripts were sequenced. Here immunoSEQ multiplex PCR was the method, and the copy in TCRdb shows in-frame clones only, minus some. Of under 500,000 clones in the sample, roughly 30% were seen once. The source is a man aged 18 to 30 in good health. The source material was naive CD4+ T cells from blood. This chain joins TRBV7-2 and TRBJ2-7; TRBD1 matches at 8 bases. The CDR3 loop is CASSTYRGAHYEQYF. The CDR3 nucleotides read TGTGCCAGCAGCACCTACAGGGGGGCCCACTACGAGCAGTACTTC.